Following are 12 T cell receptor beta chains from one sample sequenced in a study of technical replicates of blood from a handful of donors. Assay used: immunoSEQ multiplex PCR; TCRdb lists only in-frame clones, some missing. In the table there are about 97,000 clones, approximately 96% of which are singletons. The sequenced sample was T cells isolated from PBMCs. Receptors originate from a human donor in good health.

In this sample, this clone turned up once. The genes are TRBV7-2 and TRBJ2-3; 10 bases agree with TRBD2. Germline trimming cut 0 bases from V and 8 bases from J; bases unmatched to any gene: 8. The CDR3 consists of 16 residues. Germline values: CDR1 SGHTA, CDR2 FQGNSA. CDR3 sequence (DNA): TGTGCCAGCAGCTTAGCTACTAGCGGGGATCAGGGTACGCAGTATTTT. Its translation is CASSLATSGDQGTQYF.

This rearrangement joins TRBV29-1 to TRBJ2-1, with D hard to call. V was trimmed by 8 bases and J by 4 bases, leaving 9 bases between them. The CDR3 loop spans 11 amino acids. The germline gives CDR1 SQVTM, CDR2 ANQGSEA. The CDR3 is CSSEEYNEQFF. In DNA, the CDR3 is TGCAGCTCCGAGGAATACAATGAGCAGTTCTTC.

The chain has TRBV6-5 and TRBJ2-3; possibly TRBD2 for D (5 bases). The germline V and J ends were trimmed by 0 bases and 0 bases, with 7 bases remaining between them. CDR1 and CDR2 (germline): MNHEY, SVGAGI. The CDR3 contains 15 residues. Here the CDR3 reads CASSYSRASTDTQYF. In DNA, the CDR3 is TGTGCCAGCAGTTACTCGAGGGCCAGCACAGATACGCAGTATTTT.

The chain combines TRBV29-1 with TRBJ2-5; 8 nucleotides align to TRBD1. CDR1 and CDR2 from the germline V gene are SQVTM and ANQGSEA. The CDR3 runs 11 residues. Losses at the gene ends were 6 bases for V and 6 bases for J; bases not matched to a gene: 3. DNA of the CDR3: TGCAGCGTCAGACAGGGGCAGACCCAGTACTTC. Translated: CSVRQGQTQYF.

This sequence joins TRBV19 and TRBJ2-2, with TRBD1 matching 10 bases. The CDR3 sequence is 15 residues long. The junction had 3 bases not matched to a gene; V was cut back by 5 bases and J by 3 bases. Germline lookup yields CDR1 LNHDA and CDR2 SQIVND (reference sequence). The CDR3 sequence: CASSRTGGDTGELFF. The DNA for the CDR3 is TGTGCCAGTAGTCGGACAGGGGGTGACACCGGGGAGCTGTTTTTT.

CDR3 in DNA: TGCAGTGCTTCTGGACAGGAAAAACTGTTTTTT. The encoded protein is CSASGQEKLFF. The rearrangement links TRBV20-1 to TRBJ1-4, with a tentative D call TRBD1 (6 bases). V lost 5 bases and J 8 bases, leaving 9 bases between the germline ends. This CDR3 is built from 11 residues. CDR1 and CDR2 from the germline V gene are DFQATT and SNEGSKA (reference sequence).

This clone was observed once. The rearrangement uses TRBV9 and TRBJ2-1; TRBD1 matches 7 bases. The germline V gene encodes CDR1 SGDLS and CDR2 YYNGEE. The V and J ends lost 3 bases and 9 bases, in that order; junction bases with no gene match: 12. This CDR3 contains 15 residues. The CDR3 is CASSAQTGTSGEQFF. The CDR3 DNA reads TGTGCCAGCAGCGCACAGACAGGGACGTCCGGTGAGCAGTTCTTC.

The chain is built from TRBV14 and TRBJ2-1, with 14 bases lining up with TRBD2. This CDR3 is 18 amino acids long. The V gene's germline CDR1 is SGHDN and CDR2 FVKESK. With V trimmed by 0 bases and J by 5 bases, 6 bases remained unmatched. This CDR3 reads CASSQDLGLAGANNEQFF. DNA of the CDR3: TGTGCCAGCAGCCAAGATCTGGGACTAGCGGGAGCCAACAATGAGCAGTTCTTC.

The J gene is TRBJ1-1, the V gene TRBV19; possible D gene TRBD1, 5 bases. Germline CDR1 is LNHDA and CDR2 is SQIVND (reference sequence). V lost 7 bases, J lost 3 bases, and 12 bases lay in between. The CDR3 length is 13 residues. The CDR3, as DNA: TGTGCCAGTATGGAGCAGGGTTACACTGAAGCTTTCTTT. Amino acid sequence: CASMEQGYTEAFF.

This sequence joins TRBV6-5 and TRBJ1-2; D might be TRBD1 (6 bases). CDR1 MNHEY and CDR2 SVGAGI come from the germline V gene. V was clipped by 6 bases and J by 6 bases, with 17 bases between them. The CDR3 is 14 residues long. As DNA, the CDR3 is TGTGCCAGCAGGAAACGGACAGAGGCAGATGGCTACACCTTC. Translated: CASRKRTEADGYTF.

CDR3 region: CASSSQTSGIGEQFF. As DNA, the CDR3 is TGTGCCAGCAGCTCGCAGACTAGCGGGATCGGCGAGCAGTTCTTC. The chain carries TRBV5-8 and TRBJ2-1; TRBD2 agrees at 11 bases. The CDR3 contains 15 residues. Germline V lookup: CDR1 SGHTS, CDR2 YDEGEE. J was trimmed by 10 bases and V by 3 bases; bases with no gene match: 9.

The rearrangement uses TRBV7-2 and TRBJ2-5; no clear D gene. CDR3 length: 14 amino acids. V gave up 1 base and J gave up 2 bases, with 8 bases separating them. Germline loops: CDR1 SGHTA, CDR2 FQGNSA. The CDR3 DNA is TGTGCCAGCAGCTTAGGTGGGCTACAAGAGACCCAGTACTTC. Translation gives CASSLGGLQETQYF.